The T cell receptor beta chain described here comes from a study of blood T cell repertoires in COVID-19. Sequencing used immunoSEQ multiplex PCR; TCRdb keeps in-frame clones, though not all of them. Found here are 150,000 to 200,000 clones, 82% of them singletons; the top ten hold 4.5% to 6.5%. CDR3 length: 11 amino acids. Unmatched junction bases numbered 1, after V lost 7 bases and J lost 4 bases. The germline CDR1 and CDR2 sequences are DFQATT and SNEGSKA (reference sequence). The V gene is TRBV20-1, the J gene TRBJ2-7; TRBD1 matches 10 bases. The sequenced material came from peripheral blood. The clonotype originates from a woman in her twenties or thirties with acute or convalescent COVID-19. The CDR3 DNA sequence: TGCAGTGGGACAGGGGGTTACGAGCAGTACTTC. Translating it yields CSGTGGYEQYF.